Listed below are T cell receptor beta chains from one sample, sequenced in a study of blood T cell repertoires in COVID-19. TCRdb's table, derived via immunoSEQ multiplex PCR, lists solely in-frame clones and lacks some. The data hold a few hundred thousand clones, with 70% to 90% observed a single time. The sequenced sample was PBMCs or T cells enriched from blood (not recorded which). Receptors originate from a woman aged 40-49 years with acute COVID-19. CDR3s include the opening cysteine and the closing phenylalanine or tryptophan. A D gene is named only where the DNA matches it firmly. Part of the rows lack a size; the others show once, few, many or a class for expanded clones.

size	V	D	J	CDR3	DNA
.	TRBV6-5	.	TRBJ1-1	CASRKPQAHTEAFF	TGTGCCAGCAGAAAACCCCAGGCTCACACTGAAGCTTTCTTT
.	TRBV29-1	TRBD1	TRBJ1-4	CSGGTGGNNEKLFF	TGCAGCGGGGGGACAGGGGGAAATAATGAAAAACTGTTTTTT
once	TRBV12-5	.	TRBJ1-2	CASGLVDRYYGYTF	TGTGCTAGTGGTTTGGTGGACAGATACTATGGCTACACCTTC
.	TRBV5-4	TRBD1	TRBJ1-2	CASSPSGTGAYYGYTF	TGTGCCAGCAGTCCCTCCGGGACAGGGGCCTACTATGGCTACACCTTC
.	TRBV28	.	TRBJ1-6	CASSSVNSPLHF	TGTGCCAGCAGTTCAGTTAATTCACCCCTCCACTTT
few	TRBV20-1	TRBD1	TRBJ2-1	CSASRTGDNEQFF	TGCAGTGCTAGTCGAACAGGGGACAATGAGCAGTTCTTC
.	TRBV11-2	.	TRBJ1-2	CASYSSLHNYGYTF	TGTGCCAGTTACAGCAGTTTACATAACTATGGCTACACCTTC
.	TRBV19	.	TRBJ2-5	CASSIIGARSRETQYF	TGTGCCAGTAGTATAATAGGGGCGAGGAGTCGAGAGACCCAGTACTTC
.	TRBV19	TRBD2	TRBJ2-5	CASSAGTSGRAETQYF	TGTGCCAGTAGTGCAGGGACTAGCGGGAGGGCGGAGACCCAGTACTTC
many	TRBV6-4	TRBD1	TRBJ2-6	CASSDWTGGSSGANVLTF	TGTGCCAGCAGTGACTGGACAGGGGGCAGCTCTGGGGCCAACGTCCTGACTTTC
.	TRBV5-1	TRBD1	TRBJ1-4	CASSLGQGDNEKLFF	TGCGCCAGCAGCCTGGGACAGGGGGATAATGAAAAACTGTTTTTT
.	TRBV5-4	TRBD1	TRBJ1-4	CASSPDSTGGTEKLFF	TGTGCCAGCAGCCCGGACTCGACAGGGGGAACTGAAAAACTGTTTTTT
once	TRBV14	TRBD1	TRBJ2-1	CASSQEPGQGANNEQFF	TGTGCCAGCAGCCAAGAACCGGGACAGGGGGCGAACAATGAGCAGTTCTTC
.	TRBV3-1/TRBV3-2	TRBD1	TRBJ2-2	CASSLRTGGSTGELFF	TGTGCCAGCAGCCTCAGGACAGGGGGGAGCACCGGGGAGCTGTTTTTT
once	TRBV19	TRBD1	TRBJ1-4	CATNPTGTNEKLFF	TGTGCCACGAACCCGACAGGGACTAATGAAAAACTGTTTTTT
.	TRBV29-1	.	TRBJ2-2	CSPRGQGRTGELFF	TGCAGTCCCCGCGGCCAGGGAAGGACCGGGGAGCTGTTTTTT
.	TRBV11-3	TRBD1	TRBJ1-2	CASSLVPGQAHSYTNYGYTF	TGTGCCAGCAGCTTAGTTCCGGGACAGGCCCATAGTTATACTAACTATGGCTACACCTTC
.	TRBV9	TRBD1	TRBJ1-6	CASSGQGGHNSPLHF	TGTGCCAGCAGCGGACAGGGAGGCCATAATTCACCCCTCCACTTT
few	TRBV28	.	TRBJ2-1	CASSPQGLYNEQFF	TGTGCCAGCAGTCCCCAGGGGTTGTACAATGAGCAGTTCTTC
.	TRBV6-5	.	TRBJ1-5	CASSNEGKQPQHF	TGTGCCAGCAGTAACGAGGGAAAACAGCCCCAGCATTTT
.	TRBV28	.	TRBJ1-3	CASNASWRDTIYF	TGTGCCAGCAACGCGTCATGGAGAGACACCATATATTTT
.	TRBV5-1	.	TRBJ1-2	CASSLAGEGYTF	TGCGCCAGCAGCTTGGCGGGGGAGGGCTACACCTTC
.	TRBV9	TRBD1	TRBJ1-2	CASSVTGEGGYTF	TGTGCCAGCAGCGTAACAGGGGAAGGCGGCTACACCTTC
.	TRBV5-1	.	TRBJ1-2	CASSLVQGGAYGYTF	TGCGCCAGCAGCTTGGTCCAAGGGGGGGCCTATGGCTACACCTTC
.	TRBV30	.	TRBJ1-2	CAWSVGPGANYGYTF	TGTGCCTGGAGTGTGGGTCCAGGGGCGAACTATGGCTACACCTTC
.	TRBV5-1	.	TRBJ2-5	CASSLGTSKETQYF	TGCGCCAGCAGCTTGGGCACTAGTAAAGAGACCCAGTACTTC
.	TRBV2	.	TRBJ2-7	CASKARLSYEQYF	TGTGCCAGCAAGGCCAGGCTTTCCTACGAGCAGTACTTC
.	TRBV3-1/TRBV3-2	.	TRBJ1-5	CASSQVSVRQGKAPQHF	TGTGCCAGCAGCCAAGTGTCCGTACGGCAGGGAAAGGCGCCCCAGCATTTT
.	TRBV5-1	.	TRBJ2-7	CASSLAGLRPDYEQYF	TGCGCCAGCAGCTTGGCCGGCCTGCGGCCCGACTACGAGCAGTACTTC
.	TRBV19	.	TRBJ1-6	CASSDRQDSPLHF	TGTGCCAGTAGCGACCGACAGGATTCACCCCTCCACTTT
.	TRBV13	.	TRBJ2-1	CASSPRAGGYNEQFF	TGTGCCAGCAGCCCCCGTGCAGGGGGGTACAATGAGCAGTTCTTC
.	TRBV11-2	.	TRBJ2-5	CASSLVGGQETQYF	TGTGCCAGCAGCTTAGTGGGGGGCCAAGAGACCCAGTACTTC
.	TRBV7-9	.	TRBJ1-1	CASSYGSYNTEAFF	TGTGCCAGCAGCTACGGGTCCTATAACACTGAAGCTTTCTTT
.	TRBV3-1/TRBV3-2	.	TRBJ2-5	CASSQARLGQETQYF	TGTGCCAGCAGCCAAGCCCGACTAGGGCAAGAGACCCAGTACTTC
.	TRBV7-9	TRBD1	TRBJ1-1	CASSQGYRGRNTEAFF	TGTGCCAGCAGCCAGGGGTACAGGGGGCGGAACACTGAAGCTTTCTTT
.	TRBV6-5	.	TRBJ1-2	CASSYAGADYGYTF	TGTGCCAGCAGTTACGCGGGGGCGGACTATGGCTACACCTTC
once	TRBV19	TRBD2	TRBJ2-5	CASNLAGGLQETQYF	TGTGCCAGTAACCTAGCGGGAGGCCTGCAAGAGACCCAGTACTTC
.	TRBV30	TRBD2	TRBJ2-1	CAWSRGRHNEQFF	TGTGCCTGGAGTCGCGGGAGGCACAATGAGCAGTTCTTC
many	TRBV7-2	.	TRBJ1-1	CASSFEGSAEAFF	TGTGCCAGCAGCTTTGAGGGATCCGCTGAAGCTTTCTTT
once	TRBV24-1	.	TRBJ2-1	CATSHWGRSYNEQFF	TGTGCCACCAGTCATTGGGGGCGCTCCTACAATGAGCAGTTCTTC
.	TRBV9	TRBD2	TRBJ2-7	CASSVASTSGYSYEQYF	TGTGCCAGCAGCGTAGCTAGTACTAGCGGCTACTCCTACGAGCAGTACTTC
few	TRBV28	TRBD1	TRBJ1-2	CASSSPAGGTVYGYTF	TGTGCCAGCAGTTCCCCCGCAGGGGGTACTGTCTATGGCTACACCTTC
.	TRBV7-8	TRBD1	TRBJ1-2	CASSPTGGYGYTF	TGTGCCAGCAGCCCTACAGGGGGCTATGGCTACACCTTC
.	TRBV11-1	.	TRBJ1-1	CASRPFGDTRAEAFF	TGTGCCAGCAGACCCTTCGGGGACACGAGGGCTGAAGCTTTCTTT
.	TRBV19	.	TRBJ2-2	CASSRSLNTGELFF	TGTGCCAGTAGTCGTTCTCTGAACACCGGGGAGCTGTTTTTT
.	TRBV7-2	.	TRBJ2-7	CASSLRIYSPIEYF	TGTGCCAGCAGCTTAAGAATTTACAGCCCCATTGAGTACTTC